This is a list of T cell receptor beta chains from one sample in a study of blood T cell repertoires in COVID-19. The protocol was immunoSEQ multiplex PCR, while the TCRdb copy is restricted to in-frame clones and leaves out a portion. The sample has about 100,000 clones, about four fifths seen once; the top ten hold 20% to 25%. Sequenced material: peripheral blood. Receptor source: a human donor in a cohort sampled during active COVID-19. Each CDR3 is given with its conserved first and last residue. The D gene is left open where the match is weak. Only some rows state a clone size, as once, few, many or a class for expanded clones.

V,J,size,D,DNA,CDR3
TRBV27,TRBJ2-7,few,TRBD2,TGTGCCAGCAGTACCTCGGGACTAGCGGGAAGCGGATACGAGCAGTACTTC,CASSTSGLAGSGYEQYF
TRBV11-2,TRBJ2-5,.,.,TGTGCCAGCAGCTTCGCTAGCGATGTTTGGACCCAGTACTTC,CASSFASDVWTQYF
TRBV6-1,TRBJ2-3,.,TRBD1,TGTGCCAGCAGTGAAGCGGGGGACAGACTGACAGATACGCAGTATTTT,CASSEAGDRLTDTQYF
TRBV19,TRBJ2-1,.,TRBD2,TGTGCCAGTAGGTCGGGACTAGCGGGAGGGAGGGAGCAGTTCTTC,CASRSGLAGGREQFF
TRBV4-1,TRBJ2-1,.,TRBD2,TGCGCCAGCAGCCCTCCCAGCGACAGCGGGAGGTATAGCTCCTACAATGAGCAGTTCTTC,CASSPPSDSGRYSSYNEQFF
TRBV9,TRBJ1-1,.,.,TGTGCCAGCAGCGTAGCACCGGGTTTGCACACTGAAGCTTTCTTT,CASSVAPGLHTEAFF
TRBV15,TRBJ2-1,once,.,TGTGCCACCAGCTCGAGTCTGTCCTACAATGAGCAGTTCTTC,CATSSSLSYNEQFF
TRBV7-2,TRBJ2-1,.,.,TGTGCCAGCAGCCAGACATCACCTCGGGAGCAGTTCTTC,CASSQTSPREQFF
TRBV11-2,TRBJ2-3,.,.,TGTGCCAGCAGCTTAGACGGGGTCGTAGATACGCAGTATTTT,CASSLDGVVDTQYF
TRBV11-2,TRBJ2-1,once,TRBD2,TGTGCCAGCAGCTTAACAGCGGGAGTTTACAATGAGCAGTTCTTC,CASSLTAGVYNEQFF
TRBV6-5,TRBJ2-7,once,TRBD1,TGTGCCAGCCGAAAAAGGACAGGGATGTCCTACGAGCAGTACTTC,CASRKRTGMSYEQYF
TRBV2,TRBJ1-2,.,.,TGTGCCAGCAGAGCGGGACCACCTTTCAGTTATGGCTACACCTTC,CASRAGPPFSYGYTF
TRBV5-1,TRBJ2-7,many,TRBD2,TGCGCCAGCAGCCTATCTAGCGGGAGTCGTGAGCAGTACTTC,CASSLSSGSREQYF
TRBV10-3,TRBJ2-6,.,.,TGTGCCATCAGCCTTACTAAGGAGGTCTCTGGGGCCAACGTCCTGACTTTC,CAISLTKEVSGANVLTF
TRBV5-1,TRBJ2-1,.,.,TGCGCCAGCAGCTTGGTCCCTAGGTTTGGCAATGAGCAGTTCTTC,CASSLVPRFGNEQFF
TRBV7-9,TRBJ2-1,.,TRBD1,TGTGCCAGCAGCTTAGGGGGGACAGACAGCTACAATGAGCAGTTCTTC,CASSLGGTDSYNEQFF
TRBV7-7,TRBJ2-7,.,.,TGTGCTACGGACTGGATCTACGAGCAGTACTTC,CATDWIYEQYF
TRBV11-3,TRBJ2-1,.,TRBD1,TGTGCCAGCAGCTTAGGTTTCGGGACAGGGGGCCTGGTAAATGAGCAGTTCTTC,CASSLGFGTGGLVNEQFF
TRBV19,TRBJ1-2,.,.,TGTGCCAGTAGTAGAGAACAGGATTCCTATGGCTACACCTTC,CASSREQDSYGYTF
TRBV19,TRBJ1-5,.,.,TGTGCCACAGTACCGAAACAGGGATTGGGCAATCAGCCCCAGCATTTT,CATVPKQGLGNQPQHF
TRBV7-9,TRBJ2-5,.,.,TGTGCCAGCAGCTTCGGAGGTGGAGAGACCCAGTACTTC,CASSFGGGETQYF
TRBV27,TRBJ2-7,.,TRBD2,TGTGCCAGCAGTCTAACAGCGGGAGTGGTCTCCTACGAGCAGTACTTC,CASSLTAGVVSYEQYF
TRBV5-4,TRBJ2-5,.,.,TGTGCCAGCAGCCGTGACACACAAGAGACCCAGTACTTC,CASSRDTQETQYF
TRBV14,TRBJ2-3,.,.,TGTGCCAGCAGACATAGCGCAGATACGCAGTATTTT,CASRHSADTQYF
TRBV6-5,TRBJ2-5,few,TRBD1,TGTGCCAGCAGTTCAACAGGGGTTATGACCCAGTACTTC,CASSSTGVMTQYF
TRBV6-5,TRBJ2-7,.,.,TGTGCCAGCAGTTACTTCGGTGCGGGCTACGAGCAGTACTTC,CASSYFGAGYEQYF
TRBV11-2,TRBJ2-7,.,TRBD2,TGTGCCAGCAGCTCGGGAGGCAACTACGAGCAGTACTTC,CASSSGGNYEQYF
TRBV10-3,TRBJ2-1,.,TRBD2,TGTGCCATCAGTGCAACTAGCGGGAGTCTAGTCTTC,CAISATSGSLVF
TRBV2,TRBJ2-5,.,TRBD1,TGTGCCAGCCAGACAGACAGGGGCCAAGAGACCCAGTACTTC,CASQTDRGQETQYF
TRBV9,TRBJ2-1,.,TRBD2,TGTGCCAGCAGCCCACGGACTAGCGCCGACAATGAGCAGTTCTTC,CASSPRTSADNEQFF
TRBV5-1,TRBJ2-5,once,TRBD2,TGCGCCAGCAGCTTGTTCCTAGCGGGAGAGGCAGAGACCCAGTACTTC,CASSLFLAGEAETQYF
TRBV14,TRBJ2-1,.,TRBD1,TGTGCCAGCAGCCAAGATTGGGGGACAGTAGGTTACAATGAGCAGTTCTTC,CASSQDWGTVGYNEQFF
TRBV29-1,TRBJ2-7,.,TRBD1,TGCAGCGTCCAAGGTTCGATCACAGGGGGCTCCTACGAGCAGTACTTC,CSVQGSITGGSYEQYF
TRBV29-1,TRBJ2-1,.,.,TGCAGCGTTGATTCGGGACTGCAAAGCTCCTACAATGAGCAGTTCTTC,CSVDSGLQSSYNEQFF
TRBV14,TRBJ2-7,once,.,TGTGCCAGCAGCCAAGCCTACACCGGGACTCCCGGCCACGAGCAGTACTTC,CASSQAYTGTPGHEQYF
TRBV12-3/TRBV12-4,TRBJ1-1,.,.,TGTGCCAGCAGTTTACAGGGGAACACTGAAGCTTTCTTT,CASSLQGNTEAFF
TRBV6-1,TRBJ1-2,.,.,TGTGCCAGCAGTGACGCGGCGTACGGGAGCTACACCTTC,CASSDAAYGSYTF
TRBV10-3,TRBJ2-7,.,TRBD2,TGTGCCATCAGCCTTAGCGGGAAAGGGGCCTACGAGCAGTACTTC,CAISLSGKGAYEQYF
TRBV3-1/TRBV3-2,TRBJ2-5,.,TRBD2,TGTGCCAGCAGCCAAGATTATAGCGGGAGGGAGACCCAGTACTTC,CASSQDYSGRETQYF
TRBV28,TRBJ2-7,once,.,TGTGCCAGCAGAACCTACCCCCGGGACATTGAGCAGTACTTC,CASRTYPRDIEQYF
TRBV2,TRBJ1-2,few,.,TGTGCCAGCAGTGAACCGACAAAGACTAACTATGGCTACACCTTC,CASSEPTKTNYGYTF
TRBV6-6,TRBJ1-5,.,TRBD1,TGTGCCAGCAGTCCCGGGCCGGGGACAGGGGATTTTAGCAATCAGCCCCAGCATTTT,CASSPGPGTGDFSNQPQHF
TRBV5-1,TRBJ2-3,few,.,TGCGCCAGCAGCTTGACCGGGGCAGATACGCAGTATTTT,CASSLTGADTQYF
TRBV4-3,TRBJ2-1,.,.,TGCGCCAGCAGCCAAGCTAGCGCCGTGTACAATGAGCAGTTCTTC,CASSQASAVYNEQFF
TRBV5-1,TRBJ2-3,.,.,TGCGCCAGCAGCCCACTTAGCGGAATAAGCACAGATACGCAGTATTTT,CASSPLSGISTDTQYF
TRBV4-3,TRBJ2-1,.,TRBD2,TGCGCCAGCAGCCAAGATTTGGGGCTAGCGGGGGTCAATGAGCAGTTCTTC,CASSQDLGLAGVNEQFF
TRBV10-3,TRBJ1-6,once,.,TGTGCCATCAGTGGGAGTTCAGAAACCTTTAACTCACCCCTCCACTTT,CAISGSSETFNSPLHF
TRBV15,TRBJ2-3,once,TRBD2,TGTGCCACCAGCAGAGATCTTACTAGCGCATACACAGATACGCAGTATTTT,CATSRDLTSAYTDTQYF
TRBV6-6,TRBJ2-7,.,TRBD2,TGTGCCAGCAGTTACCGGGAGGGCTCCGAGCAGTACTTC,CASSYREGSEQYF
TRBV6-5,TRBJ2-2,.,TRBD1,TGTGCCAGCAGTTATGGGGACAGTTTAGGCGGGGAGCTGTTTTTT,CASSYGDSLGGELFF
TRBV6-5,TRBJ2-3,.,.,TGTGCCAGCAGTTACGGCATAAACACAGATACGCAGTATTTT,CASSYGINTDTQYF
TRBV15,TRBJ1-5,.,TRBD1,TGTGCCACCACCCCGGGACAGGTCCTGCAGCCCCAGCATTTT,CATTPGQVLQPQHF
TRBV7-2,TRBJ2-1,.,TRBD2,TGTGCCAGCAGCTTAACAGCGGGAATCGGCTACAATGAGCAGTTCTTC,CASSLTAGIGYNEQFF
TRBV24-1,TRBJ2-7,.,TRBD1,TGTGCCACCAGGAAGAAACCGGGACAGGCCTACGAGCAGTACTTC,CATRKKPGQAYEQYF
TRBV7-2,TRBJ2-1,.,.,TGTGCCAGCAGCTTAGGACCGGGGTACTCAAATGAGCAGTTCTTC,CASSLGPGYSNEQFF
TRBV2,TRBJ2-5,once,.,TGTGCCAGCCTTGTCTTTCGAGGGAGCGGAGGGGAGACCCAGTACTTC,CASLVFRGSGGETQYF
TRBV5-1,TRBJ2-1,.,TRBD1,TGCGCCAGCAGCATCGTACCGGGACAGAATAACAATGAGCAGTTCTTC,CASSIVPGQNNNEQFF
TRBV5-4,TRBJ2-5,.,TRBD2,TGTGCCAGCAGCGCGAAGGGACTACCTCAAGAGACCCAGTACTTC,CASSAKGLPQETQYF
TRBV15,TRBJ1-6,.,.,TGTGCCACCAGCAGAGATCAGGCATCACCCCTCCACTTT,CATSRDQASPLHF